Listed below are T cell receptor beta chains from one sample, sequenced in a study of blood T cell repertoires in COVID-19. The data were produced by immunoSEQ multiplex PCR, yet TCRdb's version contains in-frame clones alone and is incomplete. Of fewer than 700,000 clones in the sample, roughly 91% were seen once. The sequenced sample was peripheral blood. Every receptor here comes from a woman between 50 and 59 years old with COVID-19, enrolled during active disease. Both conserved end residues are part of each CDR3. D genes are given only for firm matches. Size tells how often a clone was seen (once, few, many) or the class of an expanded clone, and some rows leave it out.

TRBJ2-3,TRBV5-6,TRBD2,.,TGTGCCAGCAGCCTGATGGCGGGGGGGTCCACAGATACGCAGTATTTT,CASSLMAGGSTDTQYF
TRBJ2-7,TRBV19,TRBD2,.,TGTGCCAGTACCCCCACCCAACTAGCGGGGTACGACGAGCAGTACTTC,CASTPTQLAGYDEQYF
TRBJ2-3,TRBV30,TRBD2,.,TGTGCCTGGAGTTTCGGGAGGGGGGGGGCAGATACGCAGTATTTT,CAWSFGRGGADTQYF
TRBJ2-7,TRBV4-2,.,.,TGTGCCAGCAGCCAAGCCAGACGGGACGAGCAGTACTTC,CASSQARRDEQYF
TRBJ2-1,TRBV11-3,TRBD2,.,TGTGCCAGCAGCTTAGGATGGGCTAGCGGGGGTAAGAGCGCCTACAATGAGCAGTTCTTC,CASSLGWASGGKSAYNEQFF
TRBJ2-5,TRBV28,.,.,TGTGCCACCAACGGGGGTCAAGAGACCCAGTACTTC,CATNGGQETQYF
TRBJ1-5,TRBV19,.,.,TGTGCCAGTAGTATTGCAGGGACTAATCAGCCCCAGCATTTT,CASSIAGTNQPQHF
TRBJ1-1,TRBV18,TRBD1,.,TGTGCCAGCTCACCAGGGACAGGGGCCCACACTGAAGCTTTCTTT,CASSPGTGAHTEAFF
TRBJ1-5,TRBV28,.,.,TGTGCCAGCAGCATTAGCTCGGGGGGGCTCGGTCAGCCCCAGCATTTT,CASSISSGGLGQPQHF
TRBJ2-7,TRBV6-2/TRBV6-3,TRBD2,.,TGTGCCAGCAGTTACCGTAACCGGGGAGGGTACGAGCAGTACTTC,CASSYRNRGGYEQYF
TRBJ2-7,TRBV9,.,.,TGTGCCAGCAGCGTAGGAACAGGGTCTGCCTACGAGCAGTACTTC,CASSVGTGSAYEQYF
TRBJ2-7,TRBV2,TRBD1,.,TGTGCCAGCTCTAAGAGGACAGGCTCCTACGAGCAGTACTTC,CASSKRTGSYEQYF
TRBJ2-3,TRBV2,.,.,TGTGCCAGCAGTCCCCTAGGAGGGGCAGATACGCAGTATTTT,CASSPLGGADTQYF
TRBJ2-7,TRBV6-5,TRBD1,.,TGTGCCAGCAGTCCCCTACAGGGGGGTTACGAGCAGTACTTC,CASSPLQGGYEQYF
TRBJ1-3,TRBV5-6,.,.,TGTGCCAGCAGCATACTGGAGGGGAGGGCAGCTGGAAACACCATATATTTT,CASSILEGRAAGNTIYF
TRBJ2-7,TRBV9,TRBD1,.,TGTGCCAGCAGCGTTACCGGGACAGGTGACTACGAGCAGTACTTC,CASSVTGTGDYEQYF
TRBJ1-2,TRBV5-5,TRBD1,.,TGTGCCAGCAGCCCGACGGCGACAGGGCGGGGCTACACCTTC,CASSPTATGRGYTF
TRBJ1-4,TRBV7-2,.,.,TGCGCCACCTCACAGACCCCTACAACTAATGAAAAACTGTTTTTT,CATSQTPTTNEKLFF
TRBJ2-1,TRBV21-1,.,.,TGTGCCAGCAGCAAAGCTCAGCGGGGGATGAATGAGCAGTTCTTC,CASSKAQRGMNEQFF
TRBJ1-1,TRBV7-9,.,once,TGTGCCAGCAGCCTCGGGAGAGGGCAGACTGAAGCTTTCTTT,CASSLGRGQTEAFF
TRBJ1-2,TRBV7-2,.,.,TGTGCCAGCAGCTTATGGGCAGCTACTAACTATGGCTACACCTTC,CASSLWAATNYGYTF
TRBJ2-7,TRBV5-1,TRBD1,.,TGCGCCAGCAGCTTGGGTTCCAGGGGGCAGCCCGAGCAGTACTTC,CASSLGSRGQPEQYF
TRBJ2-1,TRBV6-5,.,.,TGTGCCACCACGGGCAATGAGCAGTTCTTC,CATTGNEQFF
TRBJ2-7,TRBV12-3/TRBV12-4,TRBD2,.,TGTGCCTGCCAAGCGGGGAAAACCTACGAGCAGTACTTC,CACQAGKTYEQYF
TRBJ1-5,TRBV6-5,.,.,TGTGCCAGCGGGTCAACCAGGGGAAGCAATCAGCCCCAGCATTTT,CASGSTRGSNQPQHF
TRBJ2-3,TRBV29-1,TRBD1,.,TGCAGCGTTGAAGTCCGGGACAGGGGTCAACCCACAGATACGCAGTATTTT,CSVEVRDRGQPTDTQYF
TRBJ2-3,TRBV5-1,.,.,TGCGCCACCCGAGTGGGCACAGATACGCAGTATTTT,CATRVGTDTQYF
TRBJ1-3,TRBV25-1,.,.,TGTGCCAGCAGTCTTGGAAACACCATATATTTT,CASSLGNTIYF
TRBJ2-5,TRBV20-1,.,.,TGCAGTGCGGGAGAAGAGACCCAGTACTTC,CSAGEETQYF
TRBJ1-5,TRBV2,TRBD1,.,TGTGCCAGCAGTCCCGGGACAGGCGGGGATAGCAATCAGCCCCAGCATTTT,CASSPGTGGDSNQPQHF
TRBJ2-1,TRBV7-2,TRBD2,.,TGTGCCAGCAGCTTAGCTCCCCTAGCGGGGATCAATGAGCAGTTCTTC,CASSLAPLAGINEQFF
TRBJ2-3,TRBV9,TRBD2,.,TGTGCCAGCAGCGGCACTAGCGGGGGGTCAGATACGCAGTATTTT,CASSGTSGGSDTQYF
TRBJ1-2,TRBV28,TRBD1,.,TGTGCCAGCAGTTTGACAGGGGGGAGTGGCTACACCTTC,CASSLTGGSGYTF
TRBJ1-2,TRBV3-1/TRBV3-2,.,.,TGTGCCAGCAGCCAAGTAGAGGGATATAACTATGGCTACACCTTC,CASSQVEGYNYGYTF
TRBJ1-2,TRBV5-6,TRBD1,.,TGTGCCAGCAGCTTGGAGGACAGGGGGCCCTACTATGGCTACACCTTC,CASSLEDRGPYYGYTF
TRBJ1-1,TRBV18,.,few,TGTGCCAGCTCCCCGGGGATCAACACTGAAGCTTTCTTT,CASSPGINTEAFF
TRBJ1-2,TRBV7-2,TRBD1,.,TGTGCCAGCAGCTTAGTCCCCACAGGGGGCTATGGCTACACCTTC,CASSLVPTGGYGYTF
TRBJ2-5,TRBV12-3/TRBV12-4,.,.,TGTGCCAGCAGTTTTTTGACAGATGCAACCCAGTACTTC,CASSFLTDATQYF
TRBJ2-5,TRBV3-1/TRBV3-2,TRBD1,.,TGTGCCAGCAGCCAAATGACGGGACAGCAAGAGACCCAGTACTTC,CASSQMTGQQETQYF
TRBJ2-5,TRBV11-2,TRBD1,.,TGTGCCAGCAGCTTAGATCCGGGACAGGCGCCGGAAGAGACCCAGTACTTC,CASSLDPGQAPEETQYF
TRBJ2-7,TRBV23-1,.,.,TGCGCCAGCAGTCAAGACAGTGAGTCCTACGAGCAGTACTTC,CASSQDSESYEQYF
TRBJ2-5,TRBV9,TRBD1,.,TGTGCCAGCAGCGGATCAGACAGGGGCCAAGAGACCCAGTACTTC,CASSGSDRGQETQYF
TRBJ2-2,TRBV4-2,.,.,TGTGCCAGCAGCCAAGGGGGGGACTTCGGGGAGCTGTTTTTT,CASSQGGDFGELFF
TRBJ1-1,TRBV5-6,TRBD1,.,TGTGCCAGCAGCTTGTCCGAGGACAGGGTAACTGAAGCTTTCTTT,CASSLSEDRVTEAFF
TRBJ1-1,TRBV5-6,TRBD1,few,TGTGCCAGCAGCTTGGGGAGGGGGCAAGCTTTCTTT,CASSLGRGQAFF
TRBJ2-1,TRBV19,.,once,TGTGCCAGTAGTATCTCGAGGGCCCTCTACAATGAGCAGTTCTTC,CASSISRALYNEQFF
TRBJ1-6,TRBV28,.,.,TGTGCCAGCAGCCCGGGGAAGGTCATTAATTCACCCCTCCACTTT,CASSPGKVINSPLHF